Below, 28 T cell receptor beta chains from the same sample are listed, as sequenced in a study of cytomegalovirus exposure and HLA in healthy donors. PCR was performed using 60 Vbeta and 13 Jbeta primers. Measured with immunoSEQ multiplex PCR; TCRdb has only the in-frame clones, and not every one. Of over 100,000 clones in the sample, roughly three quarters were seen once. The material sequenced was PBMCs. The receptors originated from a woman between 18 and 29 years old in good health and CMV-seropositive.

This sequence joins TRBV27 and TRBJ2-3, with D hard to call. V was pared by 2 bases and J by 4 bases, with 7 bases between. The CDR3 is made up of 13 amino acids. The germline V gene encodes CDR1 MNHEY and CDR2 SMNVEV (reference sequence). In DNA, the CDR3 is TGTGCCAGCAGTTTAACAGCCGCAGATACGCAGTATTTT. Its translation: CASSLTAADTQYF.

The gene calls are TRBV4-2 and TRBJ1-1; TRBD1 matches at 9 bases. V lost 3 bases and J lost 3; bases outside the gene matches: 5. The length of the CDR3 is 15 residues. In germline, CDR1 is LGHNA, CDR2 YNFKEQ. Written as DNA, the CDR3 is TGTGCCAGCAGCCATCGCCGGGACAGGGACACTGAAGCTTTCTTT. Translation gives CASSHRRDRDTEAFF.

As regards this clone: One junction end disagrees with the germline gene, perhaps due to a read error. The CDR3 protein is CASSEGASGSLEQYF. For the CDR3, the DNA is TGTGCCAGCAGCGAAGGGGCTAGCGGGAGTTTAGAGCAGTACTTC. The chain is built from TRBV2 and TRBJ2-7, with 10 bases matching TRBD2. Germline CDR1 and CDR2: SNHLY and FYNNEI. The CDR3 has 15 amino acids.

The chain is built from TRBV27 and TRBJ2-1; TRBD1 matches 8 bases. This CDR3 is built from 18 residues. Germline loops: CDR1 MNHEY, CDR2 SMNVEV (reference sequence). V shed 1 base and J 3 bases; nucleotides not matched to a gene: 11. The CDR3 reads CASSLYWVQGAGYNEQFF. Written as DNA, the CDR3 is TGTGCCAGCAGTTTATACTGGGTGCAGGGGGCAGGCTACAATGAGCAGTTCTTC.

The chain uses TRBV11-2 and TRBJ1-2; 7 bases are a match to TRBD1. V gave up 0 bases and J gave up 5 bases; unmatched junction bases: 6. The V gene's germline CDR1 is SGHAT and CDR2 FQNNGV. The CDR3 consists of 15 residues. CDR3 protein: CASSLDRTGSYGYTF. The CDR3 nucleotides read TGTGCCAGCAGCTTAGATCGGACAGGCTCGTATGGCTACACCTTC.

As concerns this clone: One junction end disagrees with the germline gene, perhaps due to a read error. The rearrangement links TRBV9 to TRBJ1-2; tentative D call: TRBD1 (5 bases). Germline-derived CDR1 and CDR2 are SGDLS and YYNGEE. The CDR3 covers 15 residues. As DNA, the CDR3 is TGTGCCAGCAGCGAAGACCCAGGAGGGGTGGGGTCTAGCGCCTTC. Protein sequence: CASSEDPGGVGSSAF.

The chain couples TRBV5-1 to TRBJ2-5; maybe TRBD1 (6 bases). The V end lost 4 bases, the J end lost 0 bases, and 13 bases lay between the germline ends. The length of the CDR3 is 15 residues. Germline V gene data show CDR1 as SGHRS and CDR2 as YFSETQ. CDR3 coding DNA: TGCGCCAGCAGCGACAGGACAGTATACCAAGAGACCCAGTACTTC. This gives the protein CASSDRTVYQETQYF.

The gene calls are TRBV11-2 and TRBJ2-1; D perhaps matches TRBD2 (8 bases). The CDR3 spans 18 residues. Germline CDR1 is SGHAT and CDR2 is FQNNGV. Trimming removed 5 bases at V and 9 bases at J, with 29 bases between. The CDR3 sequence: CASSSLIGRGRLLGEQFF. For the CDR3, the DNA is TGTGCCAGCAGCAGCCTCATCGGGAGGGGGCGCCTATTGGGTGAGCAGTTCTTC.

The V and J genes are TRBV13 and TRBJ2-5; 8 bases are a match to TRBD1. Per germline, CDR1 PRHDT and CDR2 FYEKMQ (reference sequence). The V gene end was trimmed by 2 bases and the J gene end by 5 bases; junction bases not matched to a gene: 10. This CDR3 comprises 16 residues. The CDR3 sequence is CASSLIDRGRVETQYF. The DNA for the CDR3 is TGTGCCAGCAGCTTAATCGACAGGGGCCGAGTTGAGACCCAGTACTTC.

This chain connects TRBV7-2 to TRBJ2-1, with D unclear. V lost 1 base and J 8 bases, leaving 9 bases between the germline ends. The germline V gene has CDR1 SGHTA and CDR2 FQGNSA. The CDR3 runs 13 residues. The CDR3 sequence is CASSLVVSDEQFF. CDR3 nucleotides: TGTGCCAGCAGCTTAGTAGTTAGTGATGAGCAGTTCTTC.

V usage is TRBV5-8 and J usage is TRBJ1-1; 7 bases match TRBD1. J lost 4 bases, V lost 3 bases, and 6 bases had no gene match. CDR3 size: 14 residues. Germline V CDR1 and CDR2: SGHTS, YDEGEE. The CDR3 region is CASSSLTGLTEAFF. The CDR3 DNA is TGTGCCAGCAGCTCATTGACAGGGCTCACTGAAGCTTTCTTT.

Notes on this clone: The junction does not match germline at one end; this may be a read error. The V call is TRBV30, the J call TRBJ2-4, with TRBD2 as a possible D gene (7 bases). CDR3 size: 11 residues. CDR1 GTSNPN and CDR2 SVGIG come from the germline V gene (reference sequence). CDR3 residues: CAWSEGGAGNF. CDR3 bases: TGTGCCTGGAGCGAGGGGGGGGCGGGGAACTTC.

The V and J genes are TRBV6-6 and TRBJ2-2; possible D gene TRBD1, 5 bases. The germline CDR1 and CDR2 sequences are MNHNY and SVGAGI (reference sequence). CDR3 length: 14 residues. V lost 5 bases, J lost 5 bases, and 12 bases lay in between. For the CDR3, the DNA is TGTGCCAGCAGTCCGACAGAAGCGACCGGGGAGCTGTTTTTT. Translating it yields CASSPTEATGELFF.

The chain couples TRBV6-5 to TRBJ1-1; D not resolved. The CDR3 length is 13 residues. Germline-derived CDR1 and CDR2 are MNHEY and SVGAGI. Trimming took off 7 bases at V and 3 bases at J, with 12 bases between the two ends. CDR3 coding DNA: TGTGCCAGCACTCCCAGGAGGGACACTGAAGCTTTCTTT. This sequence encodes CASTPRRDTEAFF.

The J gene is TRBJ2-1, the V gene TRBV9; 7 nucleotides line up with TRBD2. There are 18 residues in the CDR3. Germline V gives CDR1 SGDLS, CDR2 YYNGEE. V was clipped by 3 bases and J by 0 bases; unmatched bases: 12. The CDR3 loop reads CASSAGVLGGSSYNEQFF. CDR3 DNA: TGTGCCAGCAGCGCGGGGGTCCTCGGGGGGAGCTCCTACAATGAGCAGTTCTTC.

This clone was seen a few times. The chain is built from TRBV9 and TRBJ2-1; the match to TRBD2 covers 9 bases. CDR3 size: 16 residues. Germline loops: CDR1 SGDLS, CDR2 YYNGEE. The trim removed 3 bases at V and 8 bases at J, leaving 12 bases unmatched. DNA of the CDR3: TGTGCCAGCAGCGACGGTAGCGGGAGATTGGGGGATGAGCAGTTCTTC. It is translated as CASSDGSGRLGDEQFF. Together with reference TRBV9 and TRBJ2-1, the CDR3 gives the full variable domain: DSGVTQTPKHLITATGQRVTLRCSPRSGDLSVYWYQQSLDQGLQFLIQYYNGEERAKGNILERFSAQQFPDLHSELNLSSLELGDSALYFCASSDGSGRLGDEQFFGPGTRLTVL.

In this sample, this clone turned up a few times. CDR3 region: CASKPSGEQTFF. The CDR3 nucleotides read TGTGCCAGCAAACCCTCGGGAGAACAAACTTTCTTT. The rearrangement joins TRBV6-5 to TRBJ1-1; unclear D gene. Looked up from germline, CDR1 is MNHEY and CDR2 is SVGAGI. V gave up 7 bases and J gave up 12 bases, with 18 bases separating them. CDR3 length: 12 residues.

This clone was seen just once. The chain links TRBV30 to TRBJ2-2; no reliable D call. Germline V gene sequence: CDR1 GTSNPN, CDR2 SVGIG (reference sequence). The CDR3 has 20 residues. Trimming shortened V by 0 bases and J by 2 bases, and 25 bases separated the two germline ends. The CDR3 DNA reads as TGTGCCTGGAGTGTACTGACCGACAACCTTTTCCCACCCAACACCGGGGAGCTGTTTTTT. Residues: CAWSVLTDNLFPPNTGELFF.

CDR3 bases: TGTGCCATCAGTCGGGACTCCGGGGGTGAAGGAAACACCATATATTTT. Translating it yields CAISRDSGGEGNTIYF. The chain is built from TRBV10-3 and TRBJ1-3, with a possible D match to TRBD1 (5 bases). Germline CDR1 ENHRY, CDR2 SYGVKD. V was shortened by 5 bases and J by 4 bases, with 18 bases between the two germline ends. The CDR3 extends over 16 amino acids.

The chain uses TRBV11-2 and TRBJ2-3; 7 nucleotides agree with TRBD1. The CDR3 has 19 amino acids. J lost 2 bases, V lost 0 bases, and 14 bases had no gene match. Germline assignment: CDR1 SGHAT and CDR2 FQNNGV. The CDR3 nucleotides read TGTGCCAGCAGCTTAGAAGGGGGCCAGGGGCACCTCCCCACAGATACGCAGTATTTT. The encoded protein is CASSLEGGQGHLPTDTQYF.

The V call is TRBV6-6, the J call TRBJ1-2, with D unclear. The CDR3 extends over 12 amino acids. The germline gives CDR1 MNHNY, CDR2 SVGAGI (reference sequence). Trimming took 4 bases from V and 7 from J, leaving 10 bases between them. In DNA, the CDR3 is TGTGCCAGCAGTTTTTCTTCGGGTGGCTACACCTTC. Amino acids: CASSFSSGGYTF.

This chain links TRBV28 with TRBJ1-2, with 7 bases fitting TRBD1. Germline lookup yields CDR1 MDHEN and CDR2 SYDVKM. The CDR3 is 15 residues long. The V segment lost 6 bases and the J segment 4 bases; nucleotides outside the gene matches: 11. The CDR3 loop reads CASRPGTVRGYGYTF. Here the CDR3 DNA reads TGTGCCAGCAGACCCGGGACAGTGAGGGGCTATGGCTACACCTTC.

This clone was detected a few times. The gene calls are TRBV5-1 and TRBJ2-2; D remains unclear. This CDR3 contains 14 residues. The V gene's germline CDR1 is SGHRS and CDR2 YFSETQ. With 5 bases removed from V and 2 bases from J, the gap between germline ends came to 10 bases. DNA for the CDR3: TGCGCCAGCAGGGAGAGTAGCAACACCGGGGAGCTGTTTTTT. Amino acids: CASRESSNTGELFF.

The genes are TRBV7-3 and TRBJ2-3; D may be TRBD2 (6 bases). Per the germline V gene, CDR1 is SGHTA and CDR2 is FQGTGA. The CDR3 is 16 amino acids. Trimming took off 4 bases at V and 0 bases at J, with 14 bases between the two ends. CDR3 bases: TGTGCCAGCAGCTACGGGACTGGGAGGAGCACAGATACGCAGTATTTT. Translated, it gives CASSYGTGRSTDTQYF.

This chain joins TRBV9 and TRBJ1-3; 7 bases line up with TRBD1. The V segment lost 4 bases and the J segment 4 bases; nucleotides outside the gene matches: 14. The germline CDR1 and CDR2 sequences are SGDLS and YYNGEE. CDR3 length: 17 amino acids. CDR3 amino acids: CASSMIEGARDGNTIYF. The CDR3 nucleotides are TGTGCCAGCAGCATGATCGAGGGGGCGCGGGACGGAAACACCATATATTTT.

This clone was observed a single time. The chain joins TRBV5-4 to TRBJ2-1; 10 bases map to TRBD2. This CDR3 region has 16 residues. Per the germline V gene, CDR1 is SGHNT and CDR2 is YYREEE (reference sequence). V gave up 2 bases and J gave up 5 bases; unmatched junction bases: 7. The CDR3 nucleotides are TGTGCCAGCAGCTTAGCGACTAGCGGGTACCACAATGAGCAGTTCTTC. This sequence encodes CASSLATSGYHNEQFF.

This clone was seen just once. This chain uses TRBV19 with TRBJ1-1; a possible D gene is TRBD1 (6 bases). CDR3 length equals 16 residues. Germline assignment: CDR1 LNHDA and CDR2 SQIVND (reference sequence). Trimming pared 5 bases from V and 10 bases from J, leaving 26 bases between. CDR3 sequence (DNA): TGTGCCAGTAGTCCAGGGTCCTCCGGGGGGCTAAGTGGAGCTTTCTTT. This encodes CASSPGSSGGLSGAFF.

V and J are TRBV7-8 and TRBJ1-2; D is undetermined. The germline V and J ends were trimmed by 1 base and 5 bases, with 8 bases remaining between them. CDR1 is SGHVS, CDR2 FQNEAQ, per germline. The CDR3 has 13 residues. The CDR3 here is CASSLGGGYGYTF. The CDR3 nucleotides are TGTGCCAGCAGCTTAGGAGGAGGGTATGGCTACACCTTC.